This T cell receptor beta chain was documented in a study of T cells in Graves' hyperthyroidism and ophthalmopathy. Study-level results: In validation, the model predicted ophthalmopathy. These predictions came a median about 6.5 months before onset.

What was amplified from RNA transcripts were TCR beta CDR3 regions. When the TCR CDR3 underwent first-round RT-PCR, the HTBI primer set was used. From the multiplex PCR reads, TCRdb called clonotypes with MiXCR, one entry per CDR3 protein. The sample includes around 690,000 distinct CDR3 sequences, around 20% of them seen just once. On the basis of clinical symptoms, serum thyroxine and TRAb, thyroid ultrasound and orbital computed tomography, diagnoses were made. As to this clonotype: Its antigen is currently unknown.

Germline trimming cut 0 bases from V and 5 bases from J; bases unmatched to any gene: 11. Germline V CDR1 and CDR2: DFQATT, SNEGSKA (reference sequence). The CDR3 is 16 residues long. Sequenced sample: blood. V usage is TRBV20-1 and J usage is TRBJ2-7; TRBD1 matches 9 bases. This receptor was taken from a man between 25 and 39 years old with Graves' ophthalmopathy. The CDR3 reads CSARDRDRVVFDEQYF. CDR3 bases: TGCAGTGCTAGAGATAGGGACAGGGTAGTATTCGACGAGCAGTACTTC.